Here is one TCR beta chain with its context. This specimen belongs to a study of T cell responses to AZD1222 COVID-19 vaccine. Study-level information: Pooled in the analysis were second doses at about 4 or about 12 weeks.

Clones were sequenced by immunoSEQ multiplex PCR, and TCRdb holds only the in-frame ones, with some missing. The sample has approximately 160,000 clones; around 91% are singletons. The source is an adult in good health. The sample consisted of peripheral blood, taken on day 0 of AZD1222 vaccination.

This CDR3 reads CASSLGGNHGYTF. The CDR3 DNA reads TGTGCCAGCAGCTTAGGGGGAAACCATGGCTACACCTTC. V is TRBV7-9 and J is TRBJ1-2; no firm D call. Deletions cut 1 base from V and 6 bases from J, with 9 bases between. Germline V gene lookup returns CDR1 SEHNR and CDR2 FQNEAQ (reference sequence). The CDR3 runs to 13 residues.